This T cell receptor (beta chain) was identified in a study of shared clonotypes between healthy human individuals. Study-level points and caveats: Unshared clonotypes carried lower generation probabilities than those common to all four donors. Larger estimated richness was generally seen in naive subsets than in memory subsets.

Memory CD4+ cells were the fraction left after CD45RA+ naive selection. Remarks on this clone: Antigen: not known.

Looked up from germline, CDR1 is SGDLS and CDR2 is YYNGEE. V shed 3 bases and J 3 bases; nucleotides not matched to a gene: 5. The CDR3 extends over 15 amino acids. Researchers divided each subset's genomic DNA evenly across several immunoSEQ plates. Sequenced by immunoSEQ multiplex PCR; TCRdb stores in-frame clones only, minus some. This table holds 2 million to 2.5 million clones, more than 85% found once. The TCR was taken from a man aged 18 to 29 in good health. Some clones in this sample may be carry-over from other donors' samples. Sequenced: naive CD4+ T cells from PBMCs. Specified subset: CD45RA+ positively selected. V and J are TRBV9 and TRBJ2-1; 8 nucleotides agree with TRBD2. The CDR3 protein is CASSAAGGIYNEQFF. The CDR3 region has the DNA TGTGCCAGCAGCGCCGCGGGGGGAATCTACAATGAGCAGTTCTTC.